The present T cell receptor beta chain was sequenced within a study of cytomegalovirus exposure and HLA in healthy donors. About the research overall: One earlier analysis, a look at about 179 million T cells, found some 110 million unique TCR beta sequences.

Concerning this clone itself: Its antigen is as yet unknown.

The PCR employed 60 Vbeta primers together with 13 Jbeta primers. Using immunoSEQ multiplex PCR, the repertoire was profiled, and TCRdb retains in-frame clones only, with some absent. The sample holds about 140,000 clones, 60% to 80% seen once. Broader study findings: As a later analysis showed, a missense DCLRE1C variant was linked to trimming of TCR beta V- and J-genes. Later work showed greater clonal expansion in HLA-associated TCR beta chains than in equally common others.

The clonotype originates from a young man in good health and CMV-seropositive. Sequenced input: PBMCs.

The CDR3 nucleotides are TGTGCCCCACCCCCCAGTAATGAAAAACTGTTTTTT. As protein: CAPPPSNEKLFF. This chain links TRBV11-3 with TRBJ1-4; D unclear. Germline lookup yields CDR1 SGHNT and CDR2 YENEEA. The V end was cut by 11 bases, the J end by 4 bases, with 11 bases between. There are 12 residues in the CDR3.